This TCR beta chain was captured in a study of CD8+ T cells in alopecia areata. Study conclusions and caveats: With just one nonresponder, it is still uncertain whether baseline CD8+ expansion relates to response. In blood and scalp, many expanded lesional clones persisted during tofacitinib. Possibly because of HLA-related factors, TCR sharing was less clear across patients than in mice.

Treatment indicated: oral pan-JAK inhibitor, 5-10 mg twice daily. Sorted out of PBMCs were CD4+ T cells and CD8+ T cells. RNA was extracted and reverse transcribed into cDNA as the sequencing template. Clones were sequenced by immunoSEQ multiplex PCR, and TCRdb holds only the in-frame ones, with some missing. The sample holds 80,000 or so clones, around two thirds seen once. This clone appeared many times. Its antigen remains unidentified. This receptor was identified in a human donor with alopecia areata. Source: CD8+ T cells sorted from blood, taken at week 24, from a patient treated with tofacitinib.

This CDR3 reads CASSLGPRGQGATTGELFF. In DNA form, the CDR3 reads TGTGCCAGCAGCTTAGGCCCCAGGGGACAGGGGGCGACCACCGGGGAGCTGTTTTTT. The rearrangement joins TRBV7-6 to TRBJ2-2; 12 bases align to TRBD1. The CDR3 has 19 residues. V lost 1 base, J lost 4 bases, and 10 bases stayed unmatched. The germline V gene has CDR1 SGHVS and CDR2 FNYEAQ. Full variable domain (missing parts from reference TRBV7-6 and TRBJ2-2): GAGVSQSPRYKVTKRGQDVALRCDPISGHVSLYWYRQALGQGPEFLTYFNYEAQQDKSGLPNDRFSAERPEGSISTLTIQRTEQRDSAMYRCASSLGPRGQGATTGELFFGEGSRLTVL.